Shown below are 11 T cell receptor beta chains from a single sample sequenced in a study of blood T cell repertoires in COVID-19. The repertoire was sequenced with immunoSEQ multiplex PCR; TCRdb's copy has only in-frame clones and lacks some. Among roughly 100,000 clones, approximately 79% were seen once, and the ten largest hold approximately 18%. The sequencing input was peripheral blood. The receptors here all came from a woman of 80 years or more with active or convalescent COVID-19.

The genes are TRBV5-1 and TRBJ2-2, with D possibly TRBD1 on 5 matching bases. The germline CDR1 and CDR2 sequences are SGHRS and YFSETQ. The CDR3 totals 16 residues. Trimming took 1 base from V and 1 from J, leaving 11 bases between them. The DNA of the CDR3 is TGCGCCAGCAGCTTGTTCGGGCAGGGGAACACCGGGGAGCTGTTTTTT. This encodes CASSLFGQGNTGELFF.

The chain carries TRBV9 and TRBJ2-1; the match to TRBD1 covers 7 bases. The V gene end was trimmed by 4 bases and the J gene end by 4 bases; junction bases not matched to a gene: 11. CDR3 length: 16 residues. Germline lookup yields CDR1 SGDLS and CDR2 YYNGEE. The CDR3 DNA follows: TGTGCCAGCAGCCCCCTCGGGACAGCTACTTACAATGAGCAGTTCTTC. Its translation is CASSPLGTATYNEQFF. Drawing the rest from reference TRBV9 and TRBJ2-1, the complete variable domain is DSGVTQTPKHLITATGQRVTLRCSPRSGDLSVYWYQQSLDQGLQFLIQYYNGEERAKGNILERFSAQQFPDLHSELNLSSLELGDSALYFCASSPLGTATYNEQFFGPGTRLTVL.

The chain is built from TRBV6-6 and TRBJ2-2; 9 bases line up with TRBD2. V dropped 6 bases and J dropped 4; count of bases not matched to a gene: 6. CDR1 and CDR2 (germline): MNHNY, SVGAGI (reference sequence). This CDR3 is 15 amino acids long. CDR3 DNA sequence: TGTGCCAGCAGACCTAGCGGGACCAGCACCGGGGAGCTGTTTTTT. This codes for CASRPSGTSTGELFF.

V usage is TRBV7-5 and J usage is TRBJ2-3; the DNA was not used to check the table's D call, TRBD2. TRBV7-5 is an annotated pseudogene. This CDR3 region has 17 residues. The CDR3 here is CARSPPPGKPYTDTQYF. Written as DNA, the CDR3 is TGTGCCAGAAGCCCTCCGCCGGGTAAGCCATACACAGATACGCAGTATTTT.

CDR3 region: CASSPTGGWGPYNEQFF. CDR3 DNA sequence: TGTGCCAGTAGTCCTACAGGGGGCTGGGGACCTTACAATGAGCAGTTCTTC. The chain carries TRBV19 and TRBJ2-1; 9 nucleotides line up with TRBD1. The CDR3 loop spans 17 amino acids. Trimming at V came to 5 bases and at J to 4 bases, leaving 12 bases not matched to a gene. Germline V lookup: CDR1 LNHDA, CDR2 SQIVND (reference sequence).

CDR3 in DNA: TGTGCCAGCTCACCTTCGAGGACTAGCTCAGCGGGGGAGCAGTACTTC. It is translated as CASSPSRTSSAGEQYF. The chain carries TRBV18 and TRBJ2-7; 8 bases align to TRBD2. This CDR3 has 16 residues. The junction had 14 bases not matched to a gene; V was cut back by 3 bases and J by 7 bases. Per the germline V gene, CDR1 is KGHSH and CDR2 is LQKENI.

V and J are TRBV2 and TRBJ2-5, with a tentative D call TRBD1 (5 bases). The V gene lost 6 bases and the J gene lost 0 bases, with 11 bases spanning the gap. Germline V gene sequence: CDR1 SNHLY, CDR2 FYNNEI. This CDR3 is 14 amino acids long. The CDR3 region is CASSLRQNQETQYF. The DNA of the CDR3 is TGTGCCAGCAGCCTCAGACAGAACCAAGAGACCCAGTACTTC. The full variable domain, rest sourced from reference TRBV2 and TRBJ2-5, is EPEVTQTPSHQVTQMGQEVILRCVPISNHLYFYWYRQILGQKVEFLVSFYNNEISEKSEIFDDQFSVERPDGSNFTLKIRSTKLEDSAMYFCASSLRQNQETQYFGPGTRLLVL.

This clone showed up just a few times. The rearrangement links TRBV5-1 to TRBJ1-3, with 8 bases lining up with TRBD1. The CDR3 has 16 residues. The germline V gene encodes CDR1 SGHRS and CDR2 YFSETQ. J gave up 4 bases and V 5 bases, and 11 bases lay outside the gene matches. The CDR3: CASRLNPTGAGNTIYF. The CDR3 region has the DNA TGCGCCAGCAGGTTGAACCCGACAGGGGCCGGAAACACCATATATTTT.

The chain has TRBV6-2 or TRBV6-3 and TRBJ2-3; 9 bases match TRBD2. Germline loops: CDR1 MNHEY, CDR2 SVGEGT. The CDR3 length is 15 residues. V lost 4 bases and J lost 4; bases outside the gene matches: 6. In DNA, the CDR3 is TGTGCCAGCAGTTGGGTGCGGGAGGGGCCAGATACGCAGTATTTT. Encoded protein: CASSWVREGPDTQYF.

V and J are TRBV28 and TRBJ2-3; 7 bases map to TRBD1. CDR3 length: 14 amino acids. Looked up from germline, CDR1 is MDHEN and CDR2 is SYDVKM. Unmatched junction bases numbered 2, after V lost 3 bases and J lost 2 bases. Here the CDR3 reads CASSLGQITDTQYF. In DNA form, the CDR3 reads TGTGCCAGCAGTTTGGGACAGATCACAGATACGCAGTATTTT. The full variable domain, in which reference TRBV28 and TRBJ2-3 provide the parts outside the CDR3, is DVKVTQSSRYLVKRTGEKVFLECVQDMDHENMFWYRQDPGLGLRLIYFSYDVKMKEKGDIPEGYSVSREKKERFSLILESASTNQTSMYLCASSLGQITDTQYFGPGTRLTVL.

This clone was recorded once. The gene calls are TRBV19 and TRBJ1-6, with D perhaps matching TRBD1 (6 bases). The CDR3 consists of 14 residues. Germline lookup yields CDR1 LNHDA and CDR2 SQIVND (reference sequence). Trimming left V 7 bases short and J 5 bases short, with 12 bases between. The CDR3 reads CASNFGGHNSPLHF. DNA of the CDR3: TGTGCCAGTAACTTCGGGGGGCATAATTCACCCCTCCACTTT.